The 18 T cell receptor beta chains below all came from one sample that was sequenced in a study of T cell changes during pregnancy in multiple sclerosis (dated by TCRdb to 2018 to 2020). The library was prepared using the immunoSEQ multiplex PCR assay. This immuneACCESS table, as held by TCRdb, lists in-frame sequences with V and J called but not all clones. Of the missing ones, under half trace to an unresolved V gene in checked studies; the others have no known cause. The sample table lists approximately 39,000 clones, roughly 92% of them with a count of one. The top ten clones comprise 1.2% of the sample. Material: PBMCs (not recorded whether the cells were cultured). These TCRs come from a female donor with multiple sclerosis, enrolled in a pregnancy study.

The chain links TRBV4-2 to TRBJ2-5; either TRBD1 or TRBD2 may supply D (5 bases each). The DNA end favors TRBJ2-7, so the J call may be wrong. This CDR3 contains 14 residues. Germline CDR1 LGHNA, CDR2 YNFKEQ. CDR3 nucleotides: TGTGCCAGCAGCCTTGGGACGCCCGCCTACGAGCAGTACTTC. It is translated as CASSLGTPAYEQYF.

The chain carries TRBV5-1 and TRBJ2-5; TRBD1 is a possible D gene (5 bases). CDR3 size: 14 residues. Trimming stripped 2 bases from V and 2 bases from J, with 10 bases between. CDR1 is SGHRS, CDR2 YFSETQ, per germline. In nucleotides, the CDR3 is TGCGCCAGCAGCTTAGGACAAACACAAGAGACCCAGTACTTC. It encodes CASSLGQTQETQYF.

The V and J genes are TRBV20-1 and TRBJ2-1; no firm D call. CDR1 is DFQATT, CDR2 SNEGSKA, per germline (reference sequence). This CDR3 has 11 amino acids. Deletions cut 6 bases from V and 5 bases from J, with 8 bases between. DNA for the CDR3: TGCAGTGCGCTTTACAACAATGAGCAGTTCTTC. This translates into CSALYNNEQFF.

The chain couples TRBV6-1 to TRBJ2-7; tentatively, D is TRBD1 or TRBD2 (5 bases each). Trimming pared 4 bases from V and 4 bases from J, leaving 11 bases between. The germline V gene has CDR1 MNHNS and CDR2 SASEGT. The CDR3 sequence is 13 residues long. The CDR3 region has the DNA TGTGCCAGCAGTGGGGGGAACTCTTACGAGCAGTACTTC. Its translation: CASSGGNSYEQYF.

The chain couples TRBV19 to TRBJ1-1, with TRBD1 as a possible D gene (6 bases). Looked up from germline, CDR1 is LNHDA and CDR2 is SQIVND (reference sequence). The length of the CDR3 is 16 residues. V was clipped by 7 bases and J by 5 bases, with 23 bases between them. The CDR3 DNA reads as TGTGCCAGTACCCCCGCCGGGAGGGGGTTGCGGACTGAAGCTTTCTTT. Its protein product is CASTPAGRGLRTEAFF.

The chain employs TRBV4-1 and TRBJ2-7; D may be TRBD1 or TRBD2 (5 bases each). Trimming left V 0 bases short and J 2 bases short, with 11 bases between. CDR3 length: 15 residues. Germline V gives CDR1 MGHRA, CDR2 YSYEKL. The CDR3 loop reads CASSQDRVGTYEQYF. CDR3 bases: TGCGCCAGCAGCCAAGACAGGGTCGGGACCTACGAGCAGTACTTC.

The chain carries TRBV27 and TRBJ2-2; possible D gene TRBD1, 5 bases. Germline V gene data show CDR1 as MNHEY and CDR2 as SMNVEV (reference sequence). The V gene lost 3 bases and the J gene lost 2 bases, with 7 bases spanning the gap. The CDR3 is 14 residues long. CDR3 nucleotide sequence: TGTGCCAGCAGTTTGTGGACAAACACCGGGGAGCTGTTTTTT. It translates to CASSLWTNTGELFF.

The chain carries TRBV10-3 and TRBJ1-1; D is undetermined. This CDR3 spans 13 amino acids. Trimming cost V 10 bases and J 0 bases, with 12 bases left between them. Germline assignment: CDR1 ENHRY and CDR2 SYGVKD. The CDR3 loop reads CATTTGMNTEAFF. CDR3 nucleotide sequence: TGTGCCACTACCACTGGGATGAACACTGAAGCTTTCTTT.

The chain uses TRBV10-2 and TRBJ2-7, with 12 bases that match TRBD1. Germline V gene sequence: CDR1 WSHSY, CDR2 SAAADI. The CDR3 is made up of 15 amino acids. Trimming cost V 0 bases and J 6 bases; bases outside gene matches: 3. CDR3 residues: CASSESGQGAGEQYF. The DNA of the CDR3 is TGCGCCAGCAGTGAGTCGGGACAGGGGGCCGGCGAGCAGTACTTC.

The chain has TRBV6-4 and TRBJ1-5, with 7 nucleotides matching TRBD1. The CDR3 contains 13 residues. The trim removed 3 bases at V and 7 bases at J, leaving 3 bases unmatched. Germline lookup yields CDR1 MRHNA and CDR2 SNTAGT. This CDR3 is CASSEEDRQPQHF. CDR3 nucleotides: TGTGCCAGCAGTGAAGAGGACAGGCAGCCCCAGCATTTT.

This chain joins TRBV28 and TRBJ1-5; TRBD1 aligns across 8 bases. Germline lookup yields CDR1 MDHEN and CDR2 SYDVKM. V trimming: 5 bases; J trimming: 3 bases; junction bases outside the gene matches: 6. The CDR3 spans 15 residues. Written as DNA, the CDR3 is TGTGCCAGCAGTCCCGGGACAGGCGACAATCAGCCCCAGCATTTT. This sequence encodes CASSPGTGDNQPQHF.

The chain carries TRBV27 and TRBJ2-7; D assignment may be TRBD1 or TRBD2 (5 bases each). Germline V CDR1 and CDR2: MNHEY, SMNVEV (reference sequence). There are 17 residues in the CDR3. V lost 0 bases and J lost 0, with 15 bases in between. The CDR3 DNA is TGTGCCAGCAGTTTATCGGGGACCGAGTTCAGCTCCTACGAGCAGTACTTC. The encoded protein is CASSLSGTEFSSYEQYF.

This clone was recorded only once. V and J are TRBV7-2 and TRBJ2-7; D not resolved. CDR1 SGHTA and CDR2 FQGNSA come from the germline V gene. Trimming stripped 1 base from V and 2 bases from J, with 12 bases between. This CDR3 has 15 residues. CDR3 sequence: CASSLVDQSAYEQYF. For the CDR3, the DNA is TGTGCCAGCAGCTTAGTGGATCAGTCCGCCTACGAGCAGTACTTC.

This chain uses TRBV5-1 with TRBJ2-7; unclear D gene. The V gene's germline CDR1 is SGHRS and CDR2 YFSETQ. V was shortened by 4 bases and J by 3 bases, with 11 bases between the two germline ends. The CDR3 length is 13 residues. The CDR3: CASSDRNIYEQYF. The CDR3 coding sequence is TGCGCCAGCAGCGACCGGAATATCTACGAGCAGTACTTC. Drawing the rest from reference TRBV5-1 and TRBJ2-7, the complete variable domain is KAGVTQTPRYLIKTRGQQVTLSCSPISGHRSVSWYQQTPGQGLQFLFEYFSETQRNKGNFPGRFSGRQFSNSRSEMNVSTLELGDSALYLCASSDRNIYEQYFGPGTRLTVT.

The J gene is TRBJ2-1, the V gene TRBV2; D is undetermined. The germline V and J ends were trimmed by 7 bases and 8 bases, with 12 bases remaining between them. Per germline, CDR1 SNHLY and CDR2 FYNNEI. This CDR3 is built from 12 residues. The CDR3 DNA is TGTGCCAGCACCTGGTCCTGGGATGAGCAGTTCTTC. Its protein product is CASTWSWDEQFF.

The V gene is TRBV5-1, the J gene TRBJ2-7; D gene unclear. The V and J ends lost 4 bases and 3 bases respectively, with 8 bases between them. The CDR3 covers 12 residues. Germline assignment: CDR1 SGHRS and CDR2 YFSETQ. CDR3 amino acids: CASSAGLYEQYF. The CDR3 nucleotides read TGCGCCAGCAGCGCCGGGCTCTACGAGCAGTACTTC. The variable domain in full, completed from reference TRBV5-1 and TRBJ2-7, reads KAGVTQTPRYLIKTRGQQVTLSCSPISGHRSVSWYQQTPGQGLQFLFEYFSETQRNKGNFPGRFSGRQFSNSRSEMNVSTLELGDSALYLCASSAGLYEQYFGPGTRLTVT.

This clone has just one count. V and J are TRBV7-2 and TRBJ2-1; TRBD1 aligns across 9 bases. J gave up 12 bases and V 5 bases, and 5 bases lay outside the gene matches. CDR1 is SGHTA, CDR2 FQGNSA, per germline. The CDR3 is 12 amino acids. DNA for the CDR3: TGTGCCAGCAGCGCCAACAGGGGGCGGCAGTTCTTC. As protein: CASSANRGRQFF.

This chain connects TRBV6-1 to TRBJ2-5, with D possibly being TRBD1 (6 bases). V was clipped by 6 bases and J by 2 bases, with 10 bases between them. Germline assignment: CDR1 MNHNS and CDR2 SASEGT. CDR3 size: 13 residues. The CDR3, as DNA: TGTGCCAGCAGGACGGACAGTCAAGAGACCCAGTACTTC. It is translated as CASRTDSQETQYF.